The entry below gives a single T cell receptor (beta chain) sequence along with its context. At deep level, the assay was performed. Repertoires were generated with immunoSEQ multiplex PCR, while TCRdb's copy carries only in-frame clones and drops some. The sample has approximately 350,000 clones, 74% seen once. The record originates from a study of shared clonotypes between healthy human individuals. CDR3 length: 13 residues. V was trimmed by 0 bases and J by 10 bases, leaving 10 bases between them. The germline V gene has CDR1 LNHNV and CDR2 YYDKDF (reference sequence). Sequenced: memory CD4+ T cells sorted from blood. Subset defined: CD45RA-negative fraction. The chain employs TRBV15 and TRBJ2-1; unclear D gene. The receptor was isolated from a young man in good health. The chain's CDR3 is CATSRDTIFEQFF. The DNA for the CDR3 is TGTGCCACCAGCAGAGATACTATTTTCGAGCAGTTCTTC.